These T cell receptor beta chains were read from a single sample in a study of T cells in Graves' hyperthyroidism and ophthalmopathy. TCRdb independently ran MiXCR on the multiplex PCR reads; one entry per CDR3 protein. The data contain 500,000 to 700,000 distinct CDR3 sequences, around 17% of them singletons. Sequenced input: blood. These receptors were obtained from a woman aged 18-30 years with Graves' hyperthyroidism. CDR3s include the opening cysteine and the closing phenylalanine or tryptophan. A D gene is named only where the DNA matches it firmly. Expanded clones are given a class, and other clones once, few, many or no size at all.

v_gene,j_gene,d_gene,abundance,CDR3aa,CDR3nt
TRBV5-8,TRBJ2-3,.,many,CASSSSVLQSDTQYF,TGTGCCAGCAGCTCCTCGGTCCTCCAATCAGATACGCAGTATTTT
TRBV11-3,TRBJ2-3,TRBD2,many,CASKRGGTDTQYF,TGTGCCAGCAAGCGGGGGGGCACAGATACGCAGTATTTT
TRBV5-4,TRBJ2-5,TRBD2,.,CASSLNPGLAGRETQYF,TGTGCCAGCAGCTTAAACCCGGGACTAGCGGGACGGGAGACCCAGTACTTC
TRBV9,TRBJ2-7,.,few,CASSAGGPSSYEQYF,TGTGCCAGCTCGGCCGGGGGCCCGAGCTCCTACGAGCAGTACTTC
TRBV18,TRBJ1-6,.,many,CATREQGVNSPLHF,TGTGCCACCCGTGAGCAGGGTGTTAATTCACCCCTCCACTTT
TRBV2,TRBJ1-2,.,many,CASSWTAHGYTF,TGTGCCAGCAGCTGGACAGCCCATGGCTACACCTTC
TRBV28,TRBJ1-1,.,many,CASRGGAEHNTEAFF,TGTGCCAGCAGAGGTGGGGCCGAACATAACACTGAAGCTTTCTTT
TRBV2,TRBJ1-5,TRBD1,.,CASSEAKTGVGQPQHF,TGTGCCAGCAGTGAAGCGAAGACAGGGGTCGGCCAGCCCCAGCATTTT
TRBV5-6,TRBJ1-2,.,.,CASSGRRQPNYGYTF,TGTGCCAGCAGCGGACGGAGACAGCCTAACTATGGCTACACCTTC
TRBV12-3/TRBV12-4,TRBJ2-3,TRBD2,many,CAVGGGTTSTDTQYF,TGTGCCGTCGGCGGGGGGACAACTAGCACAGATACGCAGTATTTT
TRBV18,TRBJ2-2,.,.,CASRGDPNTGELFF,TGTGCCTCTCGAGGGGACCCGAACACCGGGGAGCTGTTTTTT
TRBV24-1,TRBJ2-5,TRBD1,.,CATSDFGTGKEETQYF,TGTGCCACCAGTGATTTTGGGACAGGGAAAGAGGAGACCCAGTACTTC
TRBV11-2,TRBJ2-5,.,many,CASSLDPRDHQYF,TGTGCCAGCAGCTTAGACCCCCGGGACCACCAGTACTTC
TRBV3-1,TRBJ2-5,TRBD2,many,CASSHRLAGLQETQYF,TGTGCCAGCAGCCACCGACTAGCGGGCCTCCAAGAGACCCAGTACTTC
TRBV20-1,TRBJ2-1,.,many,CSARLRKGLNEQFF,TGCAGTGCTAGACTTCGCAAGGGCCTCAATGAGCAGTTCTTC
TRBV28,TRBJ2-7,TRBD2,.,CASSAGGGGGYEQYF,TGTGCCAGCAGTGCTGGGGGGGGGGGGGGCTACGAGCAGTACTTC
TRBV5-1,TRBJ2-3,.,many,CASSLDLLWIDTQYF,TGCGCCAGCAGCTTGGATCTCCTTTGGATAGATACGCAGTATTTT
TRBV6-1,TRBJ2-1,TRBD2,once,CASSNRLAAYNEQFF,TGTGCCAGCAGCAATAGACTAGCGGCTTACAATGAGCAGTTCTTC
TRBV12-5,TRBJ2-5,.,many,CASGLVNSWYQETQYF,TGTGCTAGTGGTTTGGTAAACAGTTGGTACCAAGAGACCCAGTACTTC
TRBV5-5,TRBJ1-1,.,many,CASSAYDVNTEAFF,TGTGCCAGCAGCGCGTACGATGTGAACACTGAAGCTTTCTTT
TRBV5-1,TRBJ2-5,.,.,CASSLAGQKETQYF,TGCGCCAGCAGCTTGGCCGGGCAGAAAGAGACCCAGTACTTC
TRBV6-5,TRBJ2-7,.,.,CASSYSKWPSSYEQYF,TGTGCCAGCAGTTACTCGAAATGGCCGAGCTCCTACGAGCAGTACTTC
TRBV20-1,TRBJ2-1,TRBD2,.,CSASRDGGNEQFF,TGCAGTGCCAGTCGGGACGGGGGGAATGAGCAGTTCTTC
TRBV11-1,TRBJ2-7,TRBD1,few,CASSQAPGQGAHEQYF,TGTGCCAGCAGCCAAGCCCCCGGACAGGGGGCCCACGAGCAGTACTTC
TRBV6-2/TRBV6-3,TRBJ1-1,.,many,CASSYPGSMNTEAFF,TGTGCCAGCAGTTACCCGGGGTCCATGAACACTGAAGCTTTCTTT
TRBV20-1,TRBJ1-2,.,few,CSARDTSNYGYTF,TGCAGTGCTAGAGACACTTCTAACTATGGCTACACCTTC
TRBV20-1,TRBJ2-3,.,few,CSARTPKADTQYF,TGCAGTGCAAGGACACCTAAGGCAGATACGCAGTATTTT
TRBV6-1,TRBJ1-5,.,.,CASTLEGAYQPQHF,TGTGCCAGCACCCTCGAAGGGGCGTATCAGCCCCAGCATTTT
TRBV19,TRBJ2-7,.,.,CASSIEYGEQYF,TGTGCCAGTAGTATAGAATACGGCGAGCAGTACTTC
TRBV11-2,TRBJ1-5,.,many,CASSLGGGDGQPQHF,TGTGCCAGCAGCTTAGGGGGTGGGGACGGTCAGCCCCAGCATTTT
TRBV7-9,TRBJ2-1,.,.,CASSVNPSVLGDEQFF,TGTGCCAGCAGCGTCAATCCTTCGGTCTTAGGTGATGAGCAGTTCTTC
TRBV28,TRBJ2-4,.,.,CASSFSVAKNIRYF,TGTGCCAGCAGTTTCTCGGTAGCCAAAAACATTCGGTACTTC
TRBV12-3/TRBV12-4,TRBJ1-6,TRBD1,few,CASSTPGQGGSPLHF,TGTGCCAGCAGTACCCCGGGACAGGGTGGTTCACCCCTCCACTTT
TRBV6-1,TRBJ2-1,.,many,CASKRGNNEQFF,TGTGCCAGCAAACGGGGGAACAATGAGCAGTTCTTC
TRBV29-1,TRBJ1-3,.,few,CSVETEGNTIYF,TGCAGCGTTGAGACAGAAGGAAACACCATATATTTT
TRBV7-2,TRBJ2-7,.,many,CASSRGGQGKGSYEQYF,TGTGCCAGCAGCCGAGGGGGGCAGGGGAAAGGCTCCTACGAGCAGTACTTC
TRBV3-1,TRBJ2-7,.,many,CASTGGLRPYEQYF,TGTGCCAGCACTGGCGGGTTGCGCCCCTACGAGCAGTACTTC
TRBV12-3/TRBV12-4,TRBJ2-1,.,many,CASGRLRGGPHNEQFF,TGTGCCAGCGGACGTCTTAGAGGGGGGCCTCACAATGAGCAGTTCTTC
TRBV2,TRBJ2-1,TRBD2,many,CASIFSSGRIDNEQFF,TGTGCCAGCATCTTCTCTAGCGGGAGGATTGACAATGAGCAGTTCTTC
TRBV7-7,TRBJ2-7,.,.,CASTRPRADF,TGTGCTAGCACCAGACCCCGGGCAGACTTC
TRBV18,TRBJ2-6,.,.,CASSPSGARSGANVLTF,TGTGCCAGCTCACCGTCAGGGGCGCGCTCTGGGGCCAACGTCCTGACTTTC
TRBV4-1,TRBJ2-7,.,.,CASSQDPTQGEQYF,TGCGCCAGCAGCCAAGATCCAACCCAGGGGGAGCAGTACTTC
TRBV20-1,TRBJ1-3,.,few,CSAAQGGGNTIYF,TGCAGTGCCGCACAGGGAGGTGGAAACACCATATATTTT
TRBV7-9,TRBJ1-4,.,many,CASSLQRGTNEKLFF,TGTGCCAGCAGCTTACAGCGGGGTACGAATGAAAAACTGTTTTTT
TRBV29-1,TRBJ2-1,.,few,CSTRPRGANEQFF,TGCAGCACACGCCCGAGGGGGGCTAATGAGCAGTTCTTC
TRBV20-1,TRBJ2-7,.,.,CSARVDSNGEQYF,TGCAGTGCTAGAGTCGATAGCAATGGCGAGCAGTACTTC